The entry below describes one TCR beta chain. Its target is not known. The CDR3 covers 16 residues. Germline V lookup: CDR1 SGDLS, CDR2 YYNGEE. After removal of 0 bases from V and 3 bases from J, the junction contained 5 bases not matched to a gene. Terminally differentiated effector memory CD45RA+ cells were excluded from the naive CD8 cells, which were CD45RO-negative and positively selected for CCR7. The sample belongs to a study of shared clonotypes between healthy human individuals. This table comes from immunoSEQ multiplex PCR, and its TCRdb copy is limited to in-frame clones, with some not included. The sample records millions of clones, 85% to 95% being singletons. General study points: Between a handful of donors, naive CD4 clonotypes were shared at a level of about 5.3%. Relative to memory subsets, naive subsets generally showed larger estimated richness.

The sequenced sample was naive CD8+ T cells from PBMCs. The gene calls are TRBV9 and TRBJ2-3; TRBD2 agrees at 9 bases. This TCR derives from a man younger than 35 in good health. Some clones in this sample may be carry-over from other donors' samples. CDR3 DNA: TGTGCCAGCAGCGTAGAAAGGACTAGCGTGACAGATACGCAGTATTTT. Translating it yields CASSVERTSVTDTQYF.